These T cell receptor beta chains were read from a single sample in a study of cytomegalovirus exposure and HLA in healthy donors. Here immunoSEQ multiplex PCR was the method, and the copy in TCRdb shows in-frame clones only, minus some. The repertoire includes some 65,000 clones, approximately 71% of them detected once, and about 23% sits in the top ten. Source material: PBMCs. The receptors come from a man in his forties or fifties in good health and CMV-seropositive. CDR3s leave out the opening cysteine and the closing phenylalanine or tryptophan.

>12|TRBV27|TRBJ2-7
ASSPTGLSYEQY
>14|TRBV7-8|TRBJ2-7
ASSLHGQGISYEQY
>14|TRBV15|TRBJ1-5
ATSRDGRSSNQPQH
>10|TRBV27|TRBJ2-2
ASRTYTGELF
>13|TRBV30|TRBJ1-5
AWSVRQGPNQPQH
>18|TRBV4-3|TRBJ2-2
ASSQEALVSNLRGVGELF
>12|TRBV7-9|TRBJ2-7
ASSLDRVPYEQY
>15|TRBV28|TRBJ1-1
ASSMIPDGYLNTEAF
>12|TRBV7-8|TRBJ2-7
ASSAQGTGYEQY
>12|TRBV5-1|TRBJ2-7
ASSLLAGTYEQY
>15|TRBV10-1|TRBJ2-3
ASSESTSGVDTDTQY
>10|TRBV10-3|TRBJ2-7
AIREGLDEQY
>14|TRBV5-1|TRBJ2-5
ASSLGASGYQETQY
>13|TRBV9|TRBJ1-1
ASSAGGPLNTEAF
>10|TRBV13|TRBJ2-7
ASTRRGREQY
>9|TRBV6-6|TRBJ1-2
ASSPLEGYT
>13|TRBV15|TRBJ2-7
ATSGGTSGVYEQY
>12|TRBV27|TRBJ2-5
ASSWMGGGETQY
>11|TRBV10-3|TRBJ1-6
AISESGGSPLH
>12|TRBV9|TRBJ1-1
ASSVGVEGPQAF
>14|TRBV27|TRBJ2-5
ASSPRDKKYQETQY
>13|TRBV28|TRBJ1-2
ASSSGTGGNYGYT
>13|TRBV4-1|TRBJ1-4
ASSLTDRPNEKLF
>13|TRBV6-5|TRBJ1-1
ASSYSSGFFAEAF
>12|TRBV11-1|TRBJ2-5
ASSFDRDQETQY
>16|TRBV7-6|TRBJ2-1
ASSLAQDGGGRYNEQF
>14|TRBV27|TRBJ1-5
ASSPRDSPLNQPQH
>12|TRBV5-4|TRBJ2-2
ASSLGEGTGELF
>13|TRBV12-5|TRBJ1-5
ASGLVAGGNQPQH
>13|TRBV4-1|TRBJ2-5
ASSQANSGEETQY
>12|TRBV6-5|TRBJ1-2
ASSYLDRGAGYT
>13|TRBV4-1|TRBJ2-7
ASSPRTSGSYEQY
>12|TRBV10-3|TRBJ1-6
AIRGGAYNSPLH
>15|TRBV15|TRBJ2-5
ATSFNRGGRREETQY
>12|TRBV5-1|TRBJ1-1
ASSLEGVGAEAF
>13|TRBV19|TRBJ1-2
AINSPADRYYGYT
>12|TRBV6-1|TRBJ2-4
ASSEAWGAHIQY
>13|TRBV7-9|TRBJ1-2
ASSLTPPPFYGYT
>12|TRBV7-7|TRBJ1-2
ASSLVAEGDGYT
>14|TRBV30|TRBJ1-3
AWRRQSWGSGNTIY
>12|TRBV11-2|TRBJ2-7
ASSSSGTGYEQY
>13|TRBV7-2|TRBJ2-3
ASSLGRGNADTQY
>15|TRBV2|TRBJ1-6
ATSEGVPSSYNSPLH
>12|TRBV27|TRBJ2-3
ASSPGLGTDTQY
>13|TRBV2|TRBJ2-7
ASSELAGRTYEQY
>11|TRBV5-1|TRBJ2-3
ASSGPLLDTQY
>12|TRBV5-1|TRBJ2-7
ASSLGQGYYEQY
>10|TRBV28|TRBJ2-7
ASRQGDYEQY
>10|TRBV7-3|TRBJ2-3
ASSLGPDTQY
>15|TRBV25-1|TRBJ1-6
ASSFSDRGAYNSPLH
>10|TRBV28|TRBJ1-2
ASSYRAYGYT
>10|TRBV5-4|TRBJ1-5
ASSLGEGPQH
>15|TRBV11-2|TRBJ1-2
ASSLDLTTTGGYGYT